The following is a TCR beta chain sequence with its context. Antigen: not known. This entry belongs to a study of T cells in localized non-small cell lung cancer. Germline trimming cut 1 base from V and 10 bases from J; bases unmatched to any gene: 4. The germline V gene encodes CDR1 SGDLS and CDR2 YYNGEE. The length of the CDR3 is 14 residues. Assay used: immunoSEQ multiplex PCR; TCRdb lists only in-frame clones, some missing. The data contain approximately 57,000 clones, about nine tenths of them singletons. Study conclusions and caveats: As only one tumor region underwent sequencing, heterogeneity remains possible. An association was observed between higher blood T cell density and longer overall survival. Adjacent lung was found to contain a median approximately 60 of the top 100 tumor clones. Uninvolved adjacent lung had higher T cell clonality than tumor and all other tissues.

The input for sequencing was peripheral blood, taken before any cancer treatment. The V and J genes are TRBV9 and TRBJ1-6, with 8 positions matching TRBD1. This sequence originates from a woman aged 35-70 years with stage I lung adenocarcinoma. Written as DNA, the CDR3 is TGTGCCAGCAGCGTAACAGGACAGGGATCACCCCTCCACTTT. It codes for CASSVTGQGSPLHF.